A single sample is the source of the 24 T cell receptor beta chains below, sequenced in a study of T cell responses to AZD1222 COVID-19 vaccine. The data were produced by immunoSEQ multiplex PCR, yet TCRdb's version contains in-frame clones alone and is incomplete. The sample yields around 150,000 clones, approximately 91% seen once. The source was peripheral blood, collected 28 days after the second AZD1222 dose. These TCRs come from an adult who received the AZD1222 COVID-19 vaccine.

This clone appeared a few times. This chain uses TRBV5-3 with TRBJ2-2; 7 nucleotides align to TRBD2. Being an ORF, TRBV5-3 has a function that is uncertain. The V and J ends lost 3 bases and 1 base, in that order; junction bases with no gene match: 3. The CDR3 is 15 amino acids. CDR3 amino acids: CARSSTSENTGELFF. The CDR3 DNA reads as TGTGCCAGAAGCTCAACTAGCGAGAACACCGGGGAGCTGTTTTTT.

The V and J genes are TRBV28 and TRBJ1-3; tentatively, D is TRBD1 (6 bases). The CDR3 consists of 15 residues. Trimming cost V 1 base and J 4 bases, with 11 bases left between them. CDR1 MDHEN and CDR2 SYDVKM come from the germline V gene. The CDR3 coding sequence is TGTGCCAGCAGTTTATCGCCAGGGGCAGGAAACACCATATATTTT. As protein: CASSLSPGAGNTIYF.

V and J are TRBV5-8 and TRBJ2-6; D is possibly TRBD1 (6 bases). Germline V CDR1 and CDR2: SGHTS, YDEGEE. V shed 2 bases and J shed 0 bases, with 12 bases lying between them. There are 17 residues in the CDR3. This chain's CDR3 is CASSFGQPTSGANVLTF. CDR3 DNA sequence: TGTGCCAGCAGCTTCGGACAGCCAACCTCTGGGGCCAACGTCCTGACTTTC.

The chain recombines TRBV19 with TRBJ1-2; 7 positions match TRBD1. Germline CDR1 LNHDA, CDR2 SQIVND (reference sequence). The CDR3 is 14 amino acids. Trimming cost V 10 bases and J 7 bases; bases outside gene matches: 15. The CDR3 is CATRQGSPLLGYTF. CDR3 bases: TGTGCCACTCGACAGGGTTCTCCTCTGCTTGGCTACACCTTC.

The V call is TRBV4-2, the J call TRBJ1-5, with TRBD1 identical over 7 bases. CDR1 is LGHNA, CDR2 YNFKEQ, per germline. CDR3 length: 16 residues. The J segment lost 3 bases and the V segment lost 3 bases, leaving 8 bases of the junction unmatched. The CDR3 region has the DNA TGTGCCAGCAGCCATGGAGACAGGGCCCCCAATCAGCCCCAGCATTTT. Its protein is CASSHGDRAPNQPQHF.

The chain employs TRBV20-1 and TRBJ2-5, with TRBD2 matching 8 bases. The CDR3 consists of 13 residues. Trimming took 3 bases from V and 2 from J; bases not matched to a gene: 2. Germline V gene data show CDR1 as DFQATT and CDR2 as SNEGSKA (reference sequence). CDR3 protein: CSASTSGQETQYF. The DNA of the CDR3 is TGCAGTGCTAGTACTAGCGGACAAGAGACCCAGTACTTC.

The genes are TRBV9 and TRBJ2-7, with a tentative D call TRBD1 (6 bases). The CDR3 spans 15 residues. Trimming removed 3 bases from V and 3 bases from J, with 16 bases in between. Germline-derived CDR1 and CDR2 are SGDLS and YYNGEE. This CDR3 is CASSAELGAGYEQYF. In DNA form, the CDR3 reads TGTGCCAGCAGCGCCGAGTTGGGGGCAGGCTACGAGCAGTACTTC. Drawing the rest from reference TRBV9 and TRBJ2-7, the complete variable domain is DSGVTQTPKHLITATGQRVTLRCSPRSGDLSVYWYQQSLDQGLQFLIQYYNGEERAKGNILERFSAQQFPDLHSELNLSSLELGDSALYFCASSAELGAGYEQYFGPGTRLTVT.

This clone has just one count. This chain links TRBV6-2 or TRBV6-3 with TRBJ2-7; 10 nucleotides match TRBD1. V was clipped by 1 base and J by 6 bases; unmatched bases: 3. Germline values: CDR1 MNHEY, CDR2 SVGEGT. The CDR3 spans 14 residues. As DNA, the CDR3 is TGTGCCAGCAGTTACTGGACAGGGGGTTTCGAGCAGTACTTC. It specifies CASSYWTGGFEQYF.

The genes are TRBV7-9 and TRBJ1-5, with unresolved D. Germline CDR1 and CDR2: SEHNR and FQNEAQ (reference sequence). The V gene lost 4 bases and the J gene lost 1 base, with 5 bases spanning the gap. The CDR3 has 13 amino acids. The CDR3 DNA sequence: TGTGCCAGCAGCTCGCGAAGCAATCAGCCCCAGCATTTT. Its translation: CASSSRSNQPQHF.

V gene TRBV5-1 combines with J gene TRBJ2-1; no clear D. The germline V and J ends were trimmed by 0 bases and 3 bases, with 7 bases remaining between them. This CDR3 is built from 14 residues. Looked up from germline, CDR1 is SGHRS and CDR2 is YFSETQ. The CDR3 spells CASSLVPSYNEQFF. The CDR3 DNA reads TGCGCCAGCAGCTTGGTACCTAGCTACAATGAGCAGTTCTTC.

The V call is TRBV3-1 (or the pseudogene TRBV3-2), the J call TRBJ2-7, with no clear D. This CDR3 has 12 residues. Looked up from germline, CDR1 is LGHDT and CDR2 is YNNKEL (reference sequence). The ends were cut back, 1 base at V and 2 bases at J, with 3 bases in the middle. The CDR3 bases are TGTGCCAGCAGCCAAGCAGCCTACGAGCAGTACTTC. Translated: CASSQAAYEQYF.

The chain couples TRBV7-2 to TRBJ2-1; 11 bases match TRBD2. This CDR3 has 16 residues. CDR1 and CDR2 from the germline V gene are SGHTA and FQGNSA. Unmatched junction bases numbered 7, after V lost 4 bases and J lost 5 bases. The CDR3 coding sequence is TGTGCCAGCAGCTACTCCGGGACTAGCGGACACAATGAGCAGTTCTTC. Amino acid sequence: CASSYSGTSGHNEQFF.

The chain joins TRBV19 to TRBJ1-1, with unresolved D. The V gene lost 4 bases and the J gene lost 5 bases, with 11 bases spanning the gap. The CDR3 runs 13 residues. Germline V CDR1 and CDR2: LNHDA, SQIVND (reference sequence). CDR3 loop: CASSSLRGTEAFF. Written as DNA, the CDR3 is TGTGCCAGTAGTAGCCTGAGAGGGACTGAAGCTTTCTTT.

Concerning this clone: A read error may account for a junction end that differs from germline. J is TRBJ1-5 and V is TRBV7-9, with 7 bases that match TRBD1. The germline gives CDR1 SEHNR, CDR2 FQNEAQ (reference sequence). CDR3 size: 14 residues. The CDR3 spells CASSLAGGDQPQHF. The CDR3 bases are TGTGCCAGCAGCCTAGCAGGGGGGGACCAGCCCCAGCATTTT.

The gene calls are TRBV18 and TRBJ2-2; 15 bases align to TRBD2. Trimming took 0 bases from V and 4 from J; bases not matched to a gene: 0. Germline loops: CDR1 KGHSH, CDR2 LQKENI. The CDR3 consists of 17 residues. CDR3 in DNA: TGTGCCAGCTCACCACCGGGACTAGCGGGAGGCACCGGGGAGCTGTTTTTT. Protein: CASSPPGLAGGTGELFF.

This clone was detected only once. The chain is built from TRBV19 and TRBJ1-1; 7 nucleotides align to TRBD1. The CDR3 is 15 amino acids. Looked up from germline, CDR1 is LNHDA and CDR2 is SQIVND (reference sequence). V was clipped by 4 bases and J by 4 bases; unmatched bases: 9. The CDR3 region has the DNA TGTGCCAGTAGTAGACAGACAGGGTTGGGCACTGAAGCTTTCTTT. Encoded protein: CASSRQTGLGTEAFF. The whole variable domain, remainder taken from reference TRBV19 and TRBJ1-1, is DGGITQSPKYLFRKEGQNVTLSCEQNLNHDAMYWYRQDPGQGLRLIYYSQIVNDFQKGDIAEGYSVSREKKESFPLTVTSAQKNPTAFYLCASSRQTGLGTEAFFGQGTRLTVV.

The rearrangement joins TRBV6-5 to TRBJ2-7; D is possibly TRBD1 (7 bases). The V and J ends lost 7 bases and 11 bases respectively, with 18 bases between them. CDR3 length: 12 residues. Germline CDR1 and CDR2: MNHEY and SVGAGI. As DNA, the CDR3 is TGTGCCAGCATGGGAGGAGGGGGCTTGAAGTACTTC. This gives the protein CASMGGGGLKYF.

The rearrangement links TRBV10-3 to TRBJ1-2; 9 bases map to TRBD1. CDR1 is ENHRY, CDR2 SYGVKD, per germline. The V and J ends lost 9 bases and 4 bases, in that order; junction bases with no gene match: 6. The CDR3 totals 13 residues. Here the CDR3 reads CAMRDRDVYGYTF. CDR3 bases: TGTGCCATGAGGGACAGGGACGTCTATGGCTACACCTTC.

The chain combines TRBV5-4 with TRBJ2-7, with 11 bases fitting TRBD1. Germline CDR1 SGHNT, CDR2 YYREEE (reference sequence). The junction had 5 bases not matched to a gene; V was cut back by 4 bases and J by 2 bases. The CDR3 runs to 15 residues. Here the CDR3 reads CASSRDRGYTYEQYF. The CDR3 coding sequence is TGTGCCAGCAGCCGGGACAGGGGGTACACCTACGAGCAGTACTTC.

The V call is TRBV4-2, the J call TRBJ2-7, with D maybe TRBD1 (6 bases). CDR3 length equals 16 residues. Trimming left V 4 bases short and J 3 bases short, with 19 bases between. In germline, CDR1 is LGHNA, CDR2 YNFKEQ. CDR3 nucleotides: TGTGCCAGCAGCCCGAGGGGCAAACAGGGTAACTACGAGCAGTACTTC. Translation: CASSPRGKQGNYEQYF.

This CDR3 reads CASSYPEETQYF. DNA for the CDR3: TGTGCCAGCAGTTACCCTGAAGAGACCCAGTACTTC. The rearrangement uses TRBV6-2 or TRBV6-3 and TRBJ2-5; D is ambiguous. The length of the CDR3 is 12 residues. CDR1 MNHEY and CDR2 SVGEGT come from the germline V gene. Between the trimmed V and J ends, which lost 2 bases and 3 bases, there was a span of 4 bases.

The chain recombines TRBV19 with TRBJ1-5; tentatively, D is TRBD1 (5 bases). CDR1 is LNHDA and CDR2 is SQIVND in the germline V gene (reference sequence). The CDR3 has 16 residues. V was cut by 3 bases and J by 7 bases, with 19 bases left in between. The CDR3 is CASSILGQGGMQPQHF. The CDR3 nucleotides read TGTGCCAGTAGTATTCTAGGCCAGGGTGGTATGCAGCCCCAGCATTTT.

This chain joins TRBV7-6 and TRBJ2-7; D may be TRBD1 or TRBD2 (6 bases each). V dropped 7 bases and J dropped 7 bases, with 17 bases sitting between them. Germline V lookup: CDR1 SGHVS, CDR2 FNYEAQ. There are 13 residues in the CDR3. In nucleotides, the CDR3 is TGTGCCAGCACCCGGTGGGGGGCGGAGGAGCAGTACTTC. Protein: CASTRWGAEEQYF.

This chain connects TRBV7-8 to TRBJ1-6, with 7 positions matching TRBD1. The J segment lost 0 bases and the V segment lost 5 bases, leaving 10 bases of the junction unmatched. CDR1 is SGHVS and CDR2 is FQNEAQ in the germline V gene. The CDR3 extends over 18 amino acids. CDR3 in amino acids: CASSPRTGISSYNSPLHF. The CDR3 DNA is TGTGCCAGCAGCCCGAGGACAGGCATAAGCTCCTATAATTCACCCCTCCACTTT.